The rows below give T cell receptor beta chains drawn from one sample of a study of T cells after yellow fever vaccination. TCRdb fed the 5' RACE reads into MiXCR, producing one record per CDR3 protein. The sample has approximately 550,000 distinct CDR3 sequences; roughly a fifth are singletons. Sequencing was performed on PBMCs, taken 15 days after the yellow fever booster vaccination. All receptors come from a man aged 30 to 39 who received the YFV17D yellow fever vaccine. CDR3s include the opening cysteine and the closing phenylalanine or tryptophan. A D gene is named only where the DNA matches it firmly. Only some rows state a clone size, as once, few, many or a class for expanded clones.

j_call v_call clone_size d_call cdr3_aa cdr3_nt
TRBJ2-3 TRBV20-1 NA NA CSARSETDTQYF TGCAGTGCTAGATCGGAAACAGATACGCAGTATTTT
TRBJ2-4 TRBV12-3/TRBV12-4 few TRBD1 CASSLGTGENIQYF TGTGCCAGCAGCTTGGGGACAGGGGAAAACATTCAGTACTTC
TRBJ1-2 TRBV5-5 few TRBD1 CASSDRGGYGYTF TGTGCCAGCAGCGACAGGGGTGGCTATGGCTACACCTTC
TRBJ1-1 TRBV6-5 few NA CASRYGTSSPKAFF TGTGCCAGCAGGTATGGGACTTCGAGTCCAAAAGCTTTCTTT
TRBJ2-1 TRBV4-2 few TRBD2 CASSQPGLAELNEQFF TGTGCCAGCAGCCAGCCGGGACTAGCGGAACTTAATGAGCAGTTCTTC
TRBJ2-3 TRBV7-2 few TRBD2 CASRKTSGAPDTQYF TGTGCCAGCAGGAAGACTAGCGGGGCCCCGGATACGCAGTATTTT
TRBJ2-1 TRBV14 NA TRBD2 CASRPSREYNEQFF TGTGCCAGCAGACCGTCGCGGGAGTATAATGAGCAGTTCTTC
TRBJ1-2 TRBV18 NA NA CASSPGAQPYGYTF TGTGCCAGCTCACCAGGGGCCCAGCCCTATGGCTACACCTTC
TRBJ2-2 TRBV18 few NA CASSPYSTGELFF TGTGCCAGCTCACCATACAGCACCGGGGAGCTGTTTTTT
TRBJ2-7 TRBV28 NA TRBD1 CANGQGQYEQYF TGTGCCAACGGACAGGGGCAATACGAGCAGTACTTC
TRBJ1-1 TRBV7-9 few NA CASSLDTSGYLAEAFF TGTGCCAGCAGCTTAGATACGTCAGGGTATTTGGCTGAAGCTTTCTTT
TRBJ2-5 TRBV5-6 NA NA CASSLANRLETQYF TGTGCCAGCAGCTTGGCGAACAGACTAGAGACCCAGTACTTC
TRBJ2-7 TRBV29-1 NA NA CSVEPLGSRTGANEQYF TGCAGCGTTGAACCGCTGGGGTCCCGGACGGGGGCGAACGAGCAGTACTTC
TRBJ2-3 TRBV7-3 few NA CASSLRSERYADTQYF TGTGCCAGCAGCCTACGGAGTGAGCGGTACGCAGATACGCAGTATTTT
TRBJ1-5 TRBV7-2 few NA CASSLRPDQPQHF TGTGCCAGCAGCTTAAGACCAGATCAGCCCCAGCATTTT
TRBJ2-3 TRBV6-5 few NA CASSYSSPSTDTQYF TGTGCCAGCAGTTACTCCTCGCCCAGCACAGATACGCAGTATTTT
TRBJ2-7 TRBV7-2 NA NA CASSFGGPSSYEQYF TGTGCCAGCAGCTTTGGGGGGCCAAGCTCCTACGAGCAGTACTTC
TRBJ2-1 TRBV27 NA NA CASGPKRNEQFF TGTGCCAGCGGACCTAAGAGGAATGAGCAGTTCTTC
TRBJ2-3 TRBV12-3/TRBV12-4 many NA CASSFRVGADTQYF TGTGCCAGCAGTTTCAGGGTCGGGGCAGATACGCAGTATTTT
TRBJ2-2 TRBV20-1 NA NA CSARVPGFSGELFF TGCAGTGCTAGAGTGCCAGGGTTCTCCGGGGAGCTGTTTTTT
TRBJ2-5 TRBV29-1 few TRBD2 CSVASGRRQETQYF TGCAGCGTTGCTAGCGGGCGACGCCAAGAGACCCAGTACTTC
TRBJ2-5 TRBV7-7 NA NA CASSPRTLGETQYF TGTGCTAGCAGCCCTCGGACCTTGGGGGAGACCCAGTACTTC
TRBJ1-2 TRBV5-6 few NA CASSIKSHGYTF TGTGCCAGCAGCATTAAAAGTCATGGCTACACCTTC
TRBJ2-7 TRBV20-1 NA NA CSAENSGTSYEQYF TGCAGTGCTGAAAATTCCGGGACCTCCTACGAGCAGTACTTC
TRBJ2-3 TRBV24-1 NA NA CATSERADTQYF TGTGCCACCAGTGAAAGGGCAGATACGCAGTATTTT
TRBJ1-1 TRBV18 few TRBD1 CASSPPGQGAGIAEAFF TGTGCCAGCTCACCACCGGGACAGGGGGCAGGAATCGCTGAAGCTTTCTTT
TRBJ1-1 TRBV27 NA NA CASRRAADTEAFF TGTGCCAGCAGGAGGGCTGCGGACACTGAAGCTTTCTTT
TRBJ2-7 TRBV11-2 NA NA CASSHGGFRDEQYF TGTGCCAGCAGCCACGGTGGGTTTCGCGACGAGCAGTACTTC
TRBJ2-1 TRBV6-1 few TRBD2 CASTTSGRMNEQFF TGTGCCAGCACCACTAGCGGGAGGATGAATGAGCAGTTCTTC
TRBJ2-1 TRBV15 NA TRBD2 CATSTTLSGSSYNEQFF TGTGCCACCAGCACAACTCTTAGCGGGAGCTCCTACAATGAGCAGTTCTTC
TRBJ2-6 TRBV27 NA NA CASNSWVGANVLTF TGTGCCAGCAACTCTTGGGTTGGGGCCAACGTCCTGACTTTC
TRBJ2-7 TRBV28 few NA CASSHRPGEQYF TGTGCCAGCAGCCACCGACCTGGCGAGCAGTACTTC
TRBJ2-7 TRBV15 NA NA CATSRDLSASNEQYF TGTGCCACCAGCAGAGATTTAAGTGCCAGTAACGAGCAGTACTTC
TRBJ2-7 TRBV3-1 few TRBD2 CASSQEPSGEQYF TGTGCCAGCAGCCAAGAACCTAGCGGCGAGCAGTACTTC
TRBJ2-7 TRBV12-3/TRBV12-4 NA NA CASSFDGANEQYF TGTGCCAGCAGTTTTGACGGCGCCAACGAGCAGTACTTC
TRBJ2-5 TRBV7-9 NA NA CASRQTGTEETQYF TGTGCCAGCAGACAGACCGGGACCGAAGAGACCCAGTACTTC
TRBJ2-6 TRBV5-1 few TRBD1 CASSLGGTGSGANVLTF TGCGCCAGCAGCTTGGGTGGGACAGGATCTGGGGCCAACGTCCTGACTTTC
TRBJ2-3 TRBV25-1 NA TRBD2 CASSDGPAGSTQYF TGTGCCAGCAGTGACGGACCAGCGGGGAGTACGCAGTATTTT
TRBJ2-5 TRBV29-1 few TRBD2 CSGTSGTETQYF TGCAGCGGGACTAGCGGGACAGAGACCCAGTACTTC